This TCR beta chain appears in the sequencing data of a study of cytomegalovirus exposure and HLA in healthy donors. 60 Vbeta and 13 Jbeta primers were used in PCR. Measured with immunoSEQ multiplex PCR; TCRdb has only the in-frame clones, and not every one. The table records 95,000 to 150,000 clones, over 50% of them present only once. CDR1 SQVTM and CDR2 ANQGSEA come from the germline V gene. The V segment lost 6 bases and the J segment 4 bases; nucleotides outside the gene matches: 18. The CDR3 is 16 residues long. Sample: PBMCs. The origin of this receptor is a woman aged 40-49 years in good health and CMV-seropositive. V and J are TRBV29-1 and TRBJ2-7; 7 nucleotides line up with TRBD2. The CDR3 sequence: CSVIGSPGRERYEQYF. Here the CDR3 DNA reads TGCAGCGTCATCGGCAGCCCTGGGCGGGAGAGGTACGAGCAGTACTTC.